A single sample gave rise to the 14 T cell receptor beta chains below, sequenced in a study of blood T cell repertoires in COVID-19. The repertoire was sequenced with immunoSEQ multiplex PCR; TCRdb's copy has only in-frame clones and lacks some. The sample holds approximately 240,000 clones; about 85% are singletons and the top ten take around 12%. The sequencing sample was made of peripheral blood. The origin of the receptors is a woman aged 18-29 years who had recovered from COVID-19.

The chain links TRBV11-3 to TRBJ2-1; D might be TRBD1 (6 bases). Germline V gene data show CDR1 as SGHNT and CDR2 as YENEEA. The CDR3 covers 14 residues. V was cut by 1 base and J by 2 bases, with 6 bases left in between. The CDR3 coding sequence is TGTGCCAGCAGCTTAGGGACAGCCTACAATGAGCAGTTCTTC. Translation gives CASSLGTAYNEQFF.

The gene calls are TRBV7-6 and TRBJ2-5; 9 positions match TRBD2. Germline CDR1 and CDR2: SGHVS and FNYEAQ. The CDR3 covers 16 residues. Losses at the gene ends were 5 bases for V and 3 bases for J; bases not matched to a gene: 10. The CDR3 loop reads CASSGSSGIAKETQYF. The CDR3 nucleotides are TGTGCCAGCAGCGGATCTAGCGGGATCGCCAAAGAGACCCAGTACTTC. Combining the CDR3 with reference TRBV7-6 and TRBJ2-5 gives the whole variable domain GAGVSQSPRYKVTKRGQDVALRCDPISGHVSLYWYRQALGQGPEFLTYFNYEAQQDKSGLPNDRFSAERPEGSISTLTIQRTEQRDSAMYRCASSGSSGIAKETQYFGPGTRLLVL.

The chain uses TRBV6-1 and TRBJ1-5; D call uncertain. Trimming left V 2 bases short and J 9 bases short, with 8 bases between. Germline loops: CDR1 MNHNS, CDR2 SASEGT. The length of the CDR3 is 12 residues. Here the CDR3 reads CASSELPRPQHF. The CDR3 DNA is TGTGCCAGCAGTGAACTCCCCCGGCCCCAGCATTTT.

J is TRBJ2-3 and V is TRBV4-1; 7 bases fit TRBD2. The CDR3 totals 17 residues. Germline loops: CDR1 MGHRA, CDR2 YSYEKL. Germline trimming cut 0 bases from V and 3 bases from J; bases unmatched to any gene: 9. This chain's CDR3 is CASSQDEAGVITDTQYF. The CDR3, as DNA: TGCGCCAGCAGCCAAGACGAGGCGGGAGTAATTACAGATACGCAGTATTTT.

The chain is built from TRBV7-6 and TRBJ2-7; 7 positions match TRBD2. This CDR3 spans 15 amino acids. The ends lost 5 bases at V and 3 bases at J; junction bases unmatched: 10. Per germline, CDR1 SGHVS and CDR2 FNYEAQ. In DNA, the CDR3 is TGTGCCAGCAGCGCATTTACGACTAGCAGCTACGAGCAGTACTTC. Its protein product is CASSAFTTSSYEQYF.

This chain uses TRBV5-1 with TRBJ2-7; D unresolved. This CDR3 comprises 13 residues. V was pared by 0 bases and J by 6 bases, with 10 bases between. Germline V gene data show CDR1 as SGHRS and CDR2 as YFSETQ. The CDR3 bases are TGCGCCAGCAGCTTGGAAAACAGCCGCGAGCAGTACTTC. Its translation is CASSLENSREQYF.

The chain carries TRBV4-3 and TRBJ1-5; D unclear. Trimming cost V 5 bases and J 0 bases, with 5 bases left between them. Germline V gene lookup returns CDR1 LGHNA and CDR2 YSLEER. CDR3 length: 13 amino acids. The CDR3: CASSGGSNQPQHF. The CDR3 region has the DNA TGCGCCAGCAGCGGAGGTAGCAATCAGCCCCAGCATTTT.

Here the CDR3 DNA reads TGCGCCAGCAGCCAGGGTCCCGCCGGGGAGCTGTTTTTT. The encoded protein is CASSQGPAGELFF. J is TRBJ2-2 and V is TRBV5-1; D possibly corresponds to TRBD1 (5 bases). Germline assignment: CDR1 SGHRS and CDR2 YFSETQ. V was trimmed by 4 bases and J by 6 bases, leaving 10 bases between them. This CDR3 is 13 amino acids long.

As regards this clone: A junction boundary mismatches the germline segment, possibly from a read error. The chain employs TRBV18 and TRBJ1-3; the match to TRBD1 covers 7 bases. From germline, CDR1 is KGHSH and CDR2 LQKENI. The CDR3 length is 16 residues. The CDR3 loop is CASSPRQGLSGNTIYF. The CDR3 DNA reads TGTGCCAGCTCACCCCGACAGGGTCTTTCTGGGAACACCATATATTTT.

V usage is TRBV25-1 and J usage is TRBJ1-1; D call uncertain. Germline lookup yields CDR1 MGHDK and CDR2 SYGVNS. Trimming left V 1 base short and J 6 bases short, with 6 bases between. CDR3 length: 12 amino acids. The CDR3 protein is CASSELGAEAFF. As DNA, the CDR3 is TGTGCCAGCAGTGAATTGGGCGCTGAAGCTTTCTTT.

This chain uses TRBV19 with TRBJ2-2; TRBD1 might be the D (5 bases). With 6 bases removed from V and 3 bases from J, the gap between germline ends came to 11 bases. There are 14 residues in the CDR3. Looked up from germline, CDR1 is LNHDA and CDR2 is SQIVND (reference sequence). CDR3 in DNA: TGTGCCAGTAGGATTCAGGGATACACCGGGGAGCTGTTTTTT. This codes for CASRIQGYTGELFF.

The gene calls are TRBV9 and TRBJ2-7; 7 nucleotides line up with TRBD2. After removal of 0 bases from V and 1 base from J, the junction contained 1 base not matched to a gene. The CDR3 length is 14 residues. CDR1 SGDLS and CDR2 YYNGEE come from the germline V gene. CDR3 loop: CASSVGDYSYEQYF. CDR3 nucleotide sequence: TGTGCCAGCAGCGTAGGGGACTATTCCTACGAGCAGTACTTC.

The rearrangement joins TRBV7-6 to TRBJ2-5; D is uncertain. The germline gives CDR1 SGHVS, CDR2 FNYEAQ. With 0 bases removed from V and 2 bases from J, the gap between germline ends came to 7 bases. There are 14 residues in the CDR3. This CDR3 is CASSLAGHQETQYF. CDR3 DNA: TGTGCCAGCAGCTTAGCGGGCCATCAAGAGACCCAGTACTTC.

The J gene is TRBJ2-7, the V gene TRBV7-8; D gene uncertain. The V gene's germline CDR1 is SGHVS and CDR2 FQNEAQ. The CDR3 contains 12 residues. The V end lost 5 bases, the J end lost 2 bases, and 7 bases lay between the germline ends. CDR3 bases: TGTGCCAGCAGCGAGGATACCTACGAGCAGTACTTC. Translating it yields CASSEDTYEQYF.